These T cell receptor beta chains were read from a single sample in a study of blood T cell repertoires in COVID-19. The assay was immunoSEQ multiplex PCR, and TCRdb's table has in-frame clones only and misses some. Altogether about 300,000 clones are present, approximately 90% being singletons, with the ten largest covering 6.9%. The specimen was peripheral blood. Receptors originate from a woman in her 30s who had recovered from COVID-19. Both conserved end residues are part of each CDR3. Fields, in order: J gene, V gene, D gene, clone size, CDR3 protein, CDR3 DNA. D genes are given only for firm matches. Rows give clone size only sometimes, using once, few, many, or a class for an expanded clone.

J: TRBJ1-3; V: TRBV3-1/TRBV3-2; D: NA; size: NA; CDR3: CASSQDGDRYGNTIYF; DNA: TGTGCCAGCAGCCAAGACGGAGACAGGTATGGAAACACCATATATTTT
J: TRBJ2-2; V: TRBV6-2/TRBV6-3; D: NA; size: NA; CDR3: CASRYPWGRGSTGELFF; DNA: TGTGCCAGCAGGTACCCCTGGGGGAGGGGGAGCACCGGGGAGCTGTTTTTT
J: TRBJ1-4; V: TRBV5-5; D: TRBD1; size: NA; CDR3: CASSLGTGGRNEKLFF; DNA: TGTGCCAGCAGCTTGGGGACAGGGGGCAGAAATGAAAAACTGTTTTTT
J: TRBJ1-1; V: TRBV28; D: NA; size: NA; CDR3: CASSLSPSPNTEAFF; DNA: TGTGCCAGCAGTTTATCTCCGTCTCCGAACACTGAAGCTTTCTTT
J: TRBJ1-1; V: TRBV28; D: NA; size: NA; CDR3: CASRTLNTEAFF; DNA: TGTGCCAGCCGCACTTTGAACACTGAAGCTTTCTTT
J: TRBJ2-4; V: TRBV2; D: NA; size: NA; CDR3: CASSETAGNIQYF; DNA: TGTGCCAGCAGTGAAACGGCAGGAAACATTCAGTACTTC
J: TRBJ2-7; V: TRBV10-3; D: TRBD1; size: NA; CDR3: CAIADQGAYEQYF; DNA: TGTGCCATCGCGGACCAGGGGGCTTACGAGCAGTACTTC
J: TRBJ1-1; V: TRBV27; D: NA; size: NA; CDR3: CASSFRGLGTEAFF; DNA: TGTGCCAGCAGTTTCCGGGGGTTGGGCACTGAAGCTTTCTTT
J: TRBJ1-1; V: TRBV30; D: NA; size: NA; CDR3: CAWSIAGGVDTEAFF; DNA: TGTGCCTGGAGCATCGCTGGGGGCGTGGACACTGAAGCTTTCTTT
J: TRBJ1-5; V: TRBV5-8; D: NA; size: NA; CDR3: CASSFEVAHSNQPQHF; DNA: TGTGCCAGCAGCTTCGAGGTGGCACATAGCAATCAGCCCCAGCATTTT
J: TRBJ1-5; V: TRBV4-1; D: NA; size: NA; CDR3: CASSLKNPGGRRRLSNQPQHF; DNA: TGCGCCAGCAGCCTCAAGAACCCGGGGGGGCGAAGGAGACTTAGCAATCAGCCCCAGCATTTT
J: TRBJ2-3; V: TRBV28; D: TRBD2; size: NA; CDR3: CASSSPGTSAADTQYF; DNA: TGTGCCAGCAGTTCCCCCGGGACTAGCGCCGCAGATACGCAGTATTTT
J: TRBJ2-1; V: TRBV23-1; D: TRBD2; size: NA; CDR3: CASSQGLAGLLTGNEQFF; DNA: TGCGCCAGCAGTCAAGGACTAGCGGGGCTACTAACGGGCAATGAGCAGTTCTTC
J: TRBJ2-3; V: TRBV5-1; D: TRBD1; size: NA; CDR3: CASSLRGTGSTDTQYF; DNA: TGCGCCAGCAGCTTACGAGGGACAGGGAGTACAGATACGCAGTATTTT
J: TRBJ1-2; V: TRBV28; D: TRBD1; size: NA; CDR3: CASGGQNDYGYTF; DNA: TGTGCCAGCGGGGGACAGAACGACTATGGCTACACCTTC
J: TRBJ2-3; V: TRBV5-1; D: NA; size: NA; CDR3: CASSSGHTDTQYF; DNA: TGCGCCAGCAGCTCGGGACACACAGATACGCAGTATTTT
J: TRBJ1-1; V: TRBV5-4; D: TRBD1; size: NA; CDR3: CASRSGQQNTEAFF; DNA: TGTGCCAGCAGATCGGGACAGCAGAACACTGAAGCTTTCTTT
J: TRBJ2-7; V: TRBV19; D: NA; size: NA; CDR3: CASSIDSQAYEQYF; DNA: TGTGCCAGTAGTATAGACTCACAAGCCTACGAGCAGTACTTC
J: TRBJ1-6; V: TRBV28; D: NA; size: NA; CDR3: CASSIAAGNSPLHF; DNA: TGTGCCAGCAGTATCGCGGCAGGGAATTCACCCCTCCACTTT
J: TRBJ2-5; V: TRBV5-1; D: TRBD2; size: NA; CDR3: CASSLEAGGSTQYF; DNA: TGCGCCAGCAGCTTGGAAGCGGGGGGGTCGACCCAGTACTTC
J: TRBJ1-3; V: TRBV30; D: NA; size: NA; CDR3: CAWSRGAGNTIYF; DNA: TGTGCCTGGAGTCGGGGTGCTGGAAACACCATATATTTT
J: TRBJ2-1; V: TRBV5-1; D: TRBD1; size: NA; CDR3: CASSLGQGSHNEQFF; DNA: TGCGCCAGCAGCTTGGGACAGGGGTCCCACAATGAGCAGTTCTTC
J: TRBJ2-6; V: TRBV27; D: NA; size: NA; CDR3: CASSLIQGQVGANVLTF; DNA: TGTGCCAGCAGTTTAATCCAGGGGCAGGTTGGGGCCAACGTCCTGACTTTC
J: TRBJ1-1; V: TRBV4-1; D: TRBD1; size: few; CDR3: CASSHGQGGTEAFF; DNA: TGCGCCAGCAGCCACGGACAGGGTGGCACTGAAGCTTTCTTT
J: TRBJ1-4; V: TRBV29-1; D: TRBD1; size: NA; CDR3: CSVKTGTGNEKLFF; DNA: TGCAGCGTAAAGACCGGGACAGGGAATGAAAAACTGTTTTTT
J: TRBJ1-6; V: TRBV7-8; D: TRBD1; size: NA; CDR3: CASSLVRTGDSPLHF; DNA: TGTGCCAGCAGCTTAGTACGGACAGGAGATTCACCCCTCCACTTT
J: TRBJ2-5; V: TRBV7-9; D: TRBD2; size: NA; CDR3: CASSRGGSQETQYF; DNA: TGTGCCAGCAGCCGGGGGGGCTCGCAAGAGACCCAGTACTTC
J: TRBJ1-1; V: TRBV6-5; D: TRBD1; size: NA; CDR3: CASSYSGTGSTEAFF; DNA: TGTGCCAGCAGTTACTCCGGGACAGGGAGCACTGAAGCTTTCTTT